This T cell receptor beta chain was found in a study of OX40 agonist ivuxolimab in advanced cancers. Study-level information: Dose-escalation patients' cancers were hepatocellular carcinoma, melanoma, renal cell or head and neck cancer. Patients achieving partial responses numbered three: one hepatocellular carcinoma case and two cutaneous melanoma cases. The study, taken as a whole, reports: There were, on average, more expanded clones in CD8+ T cells than in CD4+.

This table comes from immunoSEQ multiplex PCR, and its TCRdb copy is limited to in-frame clones, with some not included. Of approximately 35,000 clones in the sample, 65% to 75% were seen once. CDR3 length: 16 residues. Germline CDR1 is MDHEN and CDR2 is SYDVKM. V gave up 5 bases and J gave up 5 bases; unmatched junction bases: 14. Worth noting for this clone: As yet, its antigen is unknown.

V gene TRBV28 combines with J gene TRBJ1-2; 7 bases map to TRBD1. This clonotype originated in an adult with an advanced solid tumor such as melanoma, head and neck, liver or kidney cancer. The starting material was CD4+ or CD8+ T cells sorted from blood, obtained in a trial of the OX40 agonist ivuxolimab. The CDR3 region is CASSPPEGALRYGYTF. The CDR3 DNA follows: TGTGCCAGCAGTCCCCCAGAGGGGGCGCTGAGGTATGGCTACACCTTC.